The 13 T cell receptor beta chains below come from one sample, sequenced in a study of cytomegalovirus exposure and HLA in healthy donors. Clones were sequenced by immunoSEQ multiplex PCR, and TCRdb holds only the in-frame ones, with some missing. The sample yields approximately 71,000 clones, roughly nine tenths seen once. Input material: PBMCs. The receptors shown here come from a man between 18 and 35 years old in good health and CMV-seronegative.

This clone was picked up one time. This chain uses TRBV18 with TRBJ1-2; 8 positions match TRBD1. With 6 bases clipped from V and 7 bases from J, the junction kept 13 bases outside the gene matches. This CDR3 contains 15 residues. Germline V gives CDR1 KGHSH, CDR2 LQKENI. CDR3 sequence reads: CASSPQEAGGGGYTF. The CDR3 DNA reads TGTGCCAGCTCGCCGCAGGAAGCAGGGGGCGGTGGCTACACCTTC.

The rearrangement uses TRBV30 and TRBJ2-2; TRBD2 matches 12 bases. The CDR3 loop spans 14 amino acids. The V and J ends lost 3 bases and 5 bases, in that order; junction bases with no gene match: 1. Germline lookup yields CDR1 GTSNPN and CDR2 SVGIG (reference sequence). CDR3 loop: CAWRLAGGTGELFF. The DNA for the CDR3 is TGTGCCTGGAGACTAGCGGGAGGAACCGGGGAGCTGTTTTTT.

The gene calls are TRBV30 and TRBJ2-3; D remains unclear. The ends were cut back, 2 bases at V and 7 bases at J, with 10 bases in the middle. This CDR3 contains 12 residues. Germline V CDR1 and CDR2: GTSNPN, SVGIG (reference sequence). Written as DNA, the CDR3 is TGTGCCTGGAGTACAAATCCCCATACGCAGTATTTT. Translation: CAWSTNPHTQYF. The full variable domain, with the rest looked up from reference TRBV30 and TRBJ2-3, is SQTIHQWPATLVQPVGSPLSLECTVEGTSNPNLYWYRQAAGRGLQLLFYSVGIGQISSEVPQNLSASRPQDRQFILSSKKLLLSDSGFYLCAWSTNPHTQYFGPGTRLTVL.

The V gene is TRBV19, the J gene TRBJ2-7, with a possible D match to TRBD2 (6 bases). The CDR3 consists of 14 residues. Germline loops: CDR1 LNHDA, CDR2 SQIVND (reference sequence). V was shortened by 5 bases and J by 0 bases, with 11 bases between the two germline ends. The CDR3 spells CASSSGTHSYEQYF. The CDR3, as DNA: TGTGCCAGTAGTTCCGGGACTCACTCCTACGAGCAGTACTTC.

A single count supports this clone. The V call is TRBV9, the J call TRBJ2-1; D might be TRBD2 (6 bases). This CDR3 has 17 residues. The V end was cut by 1 base, the J end by 0 bases, with 14 bases between. Germline lookup yields CDR1 SGDLS and CDR2 YYNGEE. The CDR3 DNA reads TGTGCCAGCAGCGTACTGGGAGGACCGAGCTCCTACAATGAGCAGTTCTTC. It translates to CASSVLGGPSSYNEQFF.

This chain joins TRBV4-1 and TRBJ1-2; D unresolved. Trimming pared 1 base from V and 4 bases from J, leaving 13 bases between. The length of the CDR3 is 15 residues. CDR1 MGHRA and CDR2 YSYEKL come from the germline V gene. The CDR3 is CASSQVARESYGYTF. The DNA of the CDR3 is TGCGCCAGCAGCCAAGTAGCCAGAGAGAGCTATGGCTACACCTTC.

This rearrangement joins TRBV27 to TRBJ1-1; TRBD1 agrees at 8 bases. V lost 3 bases, J lost 5 bases, and 11 bases stayed unmatched. This CDR3 is 16 amino acids long. Germline CDR1 and CDR2: MNHEY and SMNVEV (reference sequence). CDR3 region: CASSFHIGQGRTEAFF. DNA of the CDR3: TGTGCCAGCAGTTTCCATATTGGACAGGGTCGAACTGAAGCTTTCTTT.

The rearrangement links TRBV19 to TRBJ2-7, with D possibly matching TRBD1 (6 bases). V shed 5 bases and J shed 7 bases, with 18 bases lying between them. The germline V gene has CDR1 LNHDA and CDR2 SQIVND (reference sequence). The CDR3 is made up of 14 amino acids. This CDR3 is CASSLRTAQGEQYF. In DNA, the CDR3 is TGTGCCAGTAGTTTGAGGACAGCCCAGGGGGAGCAGTACTTC.

CDR3 sequence reads: CAWSVALNTEAFF. CDR3 in DNA: TGTGCCTGGAGTGTGGCACTGAACACTGAAGCTTTCTTT. This chain joins TRBV30 and TRBJ1-1, with D hard to call. Trimming left V 0 bases short and J 0 bases short, with 5 bases between. CDR1 GTSNPN and CDR2 SVGIG come from the germline V gene (reference sequence). This CDR3 region has 13 residues.

The chain recombines TRBV7-8 with TRBJ2-1; 10 positions match TRBD2. This CDR3 spans 16 amino acids. V shed 2 bases and J 4 bases; nucleotides not matched to a gene: 5. CDR1 is SGHVS, CDR2 FQNEAQ, per germline. In DNA, the CDR3 is TGTGCCAGCAGCTTATCTAGCGGGAGCCCATACAATGAGCAGTTCTTC. It is translated as CASSLSSGSPYNEQFF.

This chain joins TRBV7-3 and TRBJ1-1; the D is unclear. Germline CDR1 is SGHTA and CDR2 is FQGTGA. The CDR3 covers 13 residues. V gave up 8 bases and J gave up 1 base, with 11 bases separating them. The CDR3 DNA reads TGTGCCAGCTCGGAGCAGAAGAACACTGAAGCTTTCTTT. Translated: CASSEQKNTEAFF.

The rearrangement uses TRBV27 and TRBJ2-7; 7 nucleotides align to TRBD2. The CDR3 length is 16 residues. The V segment lost 6 bases and the J segment 2 bases; nucleotides outside the gene matches: 13. Germline V gives CDR1 MNHEY, CDR2 SMNVEV (reference sequence). The CDR3 protein is CASSQNLPSGTYEQYF. In DNA, the CDR3 is TGTGCCAGCAGCCAAAACCTCCCTAGCGGAACCTACGAGCAGTACTTC.

The chain uses TRBV27 and TRBJ1-3; the D gene is possibly TRBD1 (5 bases). Germline values: CDR1 MNHEY, CDR2 SMNVEV (reference sequence). The length of the CDR3 is 17 residues. V shed 6 bases and J shed 2 bases, with 20 bases lying between them. The CDR3 region is CASRAGGERRPGNTIYF. The CDR3 DNA sequence: TGTGCCAGCAGGGCTGGGGGGGAAAGGAGGCCTGGAAACACCATATATTTT.